This T cell receptor (beta chain) emerged from a study of T cell clonotyping in hematopoietic cell transplantation. Whole-study context: Recipients' pretransplant samples followed cytoreduction.

Study-wide results and limits: Broader posttransplant TCR repertoire diversity was predicted by graft donor and pretransplant recipient Inverse Simpson Index values. At the given depth, recipient repertoires were over 97% de novo clonotypes. Recipient TCR diversity dropped after transplant; expanded clonotypes rose from day 30 to 180.

As for this clone: Its antigen is as yet unknown.

Time point noted: recipient sample about 28 days before transplant, after cytoreduction. V was shortened by 1 base and J by 6 bases, with 7 bases between the two germline ends. Germline CDR1 and CDR2: SGHVS and FNYEAQ. The CDR3 runs 12 residues. The data were produced by immunoSEQ multiplex PCR, yet TCRdb's version contains in-frame clones alone and is incomplete. This sample has around 27,000 clones, with approximately 77% found just once. The sequence was obtained from a man aged 45-60 years with myelodysplastic syndrome. Some clones in this sample may be carry-over from other donors' samples. Sequencing used peripheral blood mononuclear cells, obtained before stem cell transplant. J is TRBJ2-7 and V is TRBV7-6; D is unclear. In nucleotides, the CDR3 is TGTGCCAGCAGCTTAGGACCTTCCGAGCAGTACTTC. This encodes CASSLGPSEQYF.